These 11 T cell receptor beta chains were sequenced from one sample in a study of blood T cell repertoires in COVID-19. The repertoire was sequenced with immunoSEQ multiplex PCR; TCRdb's copy has only in-frame clones and lacks some. Of approximately 290,000 clones in the sample, 80% to 90% were seen once. Specimen: peripheral blood. The source of these receptors is a man aged 25 to 45 with acute or convalescent COVID-19.

The rearrangement links TRBV19 to TRBJ1-2; 8 bases are a match to TRBD1. The CDR3 has 14 residues. Germline lookup yields CDR1 LNHDA and CDR2 SQIVND (reference sequence). Trimming removed 7 bases from V and 8 bases from J; junction bases left unmatched: 12. The CDR3 DNA is TGTGCCAGTACCCCGGACAGGGCAGGATACGGCTACACCTTC. It translates to CASTPDRAGYGYTF.

This chain connects TRBV19 to TRBJ2-1; a possible D gene is TRBD2 (5 bases). The CDR3 contains 14 residues. V was cut by 3 bases and J by 3 bases, with 9 bases left in between. Germline V gene sequence: CDR1 LNHDA, CDR2 SQIVND (reference sequence). CDR3 nucleotides: TGTGCCAGTAGTATGTCGGGGAGCTACAATGAGCAGTTCTTC. This translates into CASSMSGSYNEQFF.

This clone was recorded once. This chain connects TRBV28 to TRBJ1-5; the D is unclear. With 2 bases removed from V and 7 bases from J, the gap between germline ends came to 12 bases. The CDR3 totals 14 residues. CDR1 and CDR2 from the germline V gene are MDHEN and SYDVKM. CDR3 in DNA: TGTGCCAGCAGTTTAGGTCGGGTTTCCCAGCCCCAGCATTTT. It encodes CASSLGRVSQPQHF.

This clone was found a few times. The chain recombines TRBV9 with TRBJ2-7; D call uncertain. In germline, CDR1 is SGDLS, CDR2 YYNGEE. Deletions cut 0 bases from V and 0 bases from J, with 10 bases between. This CDR3 spans 15 amino acids. CDR3 amino acids: CASSVEQTPSYEQYF. The CDR3 DNA is TGTGCCAGCAGCGTAGAGCAGACTCCCTCCTACGAGCAGTACTTC.

The J gene is TRBJ2-2, the V gene TRBV4-1, with 14 bases lining up with TRBD2. The V and J ends lost 4 bases and 0 bases, in that order; junction bases with no gene match: 7. This CDR3 has 19 residues. The germline V gene encodes CDR1 MGHRA and CDR2 YSYEKL. The CDR3 sequence is CASSPPPGLAGANTGELFF. Here the CDR3 DNA reads TGCGCCAGCAGCCCCCCACCGGGACTAGCGGGGGCGAACACCGGGGAGCTGTTTTTT.

The chain joins TRBV5-1 to TRBJ2-1; D not resolved. Between the trimmed V and J ends, which lost 0 bases and 12 bases, there was a span of 13 bases. Germline CDR1 SGHRS, CDR2 YFSETQ. The CDR3 runs to 13 residues. The CDR3 reads CASSLASRSGQFF. The CDR3 nucleotides are TGCGCCAGCAGCTTGGCCTCAAGATCGGGGCAGTTCTTC. Filled out from reference TRBV5-1 and TRBJ2-1, the complete variable domain reads KAGVTQTPRYLIKTRGQQVTLSCSPISGHRSVSWYQQTPGQGLQFLFEYFSETQRNKGNFPGRFSGRQFSNSRSEMNVSTLELGDSALYLCASSLASRSGQFFGPGTRLTVL.

The CDR3 here is CASRPGTGGSGYNEQFF. Here the CDR3 DNA reads TGTGCCAGCAGGCCCGGGACAGGAGGTAGCGGGTACAATGAGCAGTTCTTC. This chain connects TRBV28 to TRBJ2-1; perhaps TRBD1 as D (8 bases). V was pared by 6 bases and J by 4 bases, with 22 bases between. This CDR3 spans 17 amino acids. Germline CDR1 is MDHEN and CDR2 is SYDVKM.

The chain couples TRBV29-1 to TRBJ2-2; TRBD2 matches at 10 bases. V trimming: 6 bases; J trimming: 3 bases; junction bases outside the gene matches: 4. Germline V gene data show CDR1 as SQVTM and CDR2 as ANQGSEA. This CDR3 is built from 14 residues. The CDR3 spells CSVISGGYTGELFF. DNA of the CDR3: TGCAGCGTGATTAGCGGGGGGTACACCGGGGAGCTGTTTTTT.

V usage is TRBV5-1 and J usage is TRBJ2-1; TRBD2 matches at 10 bases. This CDR3 has 14 amino acids. Germline V gene data show CDR1 as SGHRS and CDR2 as YFSETQ. V was clipped by 3 bases and J by 8 bases; unmatched bases: 5. The CDR3 sequence: CASSWTSGLDEQFF. The CDR3 DNA follows: TGCGCCAGCAGCTGGACTAGCGGACTCGATGAGCAGTTCTTC.

The rearrangement uses TRBV28 and TRBJ1-1; the D gene is possibly TRBD1 (5 bases). The CDR3 extends over 12 amino acids. V lost 6 bases to trimming and J lost 10 bases, with 15 bases between them. Germline loops: CDR1 MDHEN, CDR2 SYDVKM. CDR3 in amino acids: CASSLTRVRAFF. In DNA form, the CDR3 reads TGTGCCAGCAGCCTTACCAGGGTAAGAGCTTTCTTT.

This chain connects TRBV29-1 to TRBJ1-4; no definite D call. Deletions cut 1 base from V and 8 bases from J, with 11 bases between. Germline assignment: CDR1 SQVTM and CDR2 ANQGSEA. The CDR3 consists of 13 residues. The CDR3 bases are TGCAGCGTTGAAGTCTTGGGCACAGAAAAACTGTTTTTT. Protein sequence: CSVEVLGTEKLFF.